This T cell receptor beta chain was identified in a study of Graves' ophthalmopathy and Graves' hyperthyroidism. General study results and limits: Distinction of ophthalmopathy from stable hyperthyroidism by a 13-signature model reached over 85% sensitivity and approximately 81% specificity. Among thyroid clonotypes expanded above 0.001 frequency, most also appeared in blood.

This clonotype was seen ten or more times. Its antigen is not known. Hyperthyroidism patients, all newly diagnosed, had under 2 months' duration and ages of 18 to 65. Certain patients were not enrolled. These were patients with other autoimmune diseases, uncontrolled infections, pregnancy or lactation. The TCR beta CDR3 regions underwent amplification from RNA transcripts. First-round RT-PCR employed HTBI primers, with a second-round multiplex PCR after it. TCRdb re-called the multiplex PCR reads with MiXCR, one entry per CDR3 protein. Seen here are over a million distinct CDR3 sequences, less than 45% observed once, and the top ten hold around 10%. This CDR3 has 12 residues. Germline V CDR1 and CDR2: DFQATT, SNEGSKA (reference sequence). Deletions cut 6 bases from V and 3 bases from J, with 11 bases between.

This sequence was found in an adult man with Graves' hyperthyroidism. The chain couples TRBV20-1 to TRBJ2-5, with a tentative D call TRBD1 (5 bases). The sequencing sample was made of peripheral blood or thyroid tissue (not recorded which). The CDR3 is CSAGLTEETQYF. The CDR3 nucleotides read TGCAGTGCGGGGCTAACAGAAGAGACCCAGTACTTC.